Each of the 8 T cell receptor beta chains below was sequenced from the same sample in a study of blood T cells in healthy people across ages. Sample-barcoded 5' priming and a J-beta primer mix drove a second PCR of roughly 6 to 12 cycles. TCRdb re-derived calls from the 5' RACE reads in MiXCR, one entry per CDR3 protein. The sample yields approximately 800,000 distinct CDR3 sequences, roughly 24% seen once. The sample was also reused in another study, on T cells of mothers and their children.

What was sequenced was blood. The receptors were sampled from a boy under 18 in good health.

This clonotype has more than one count but fewer than ten. The chain recombines TRBV27 with TRBJ1-1, with D tentatively TRBD1 (6 bases). V was pared by 5 bases and J by 5 bases, with 18 bases between. The CDR3 totals 15 residues. Germline values: CDR1 MNHEY, CDR2 SMNVEV (reference sequence). The CDR3 loop reads CASSPGAKRGTEAFF. CDR3 DNA: TGTGCCAGCAGTCCCGGGGCCAAAAGGGGGACTGAAGCTTTCTTT.

This clonotype was seen more than once but under ten times. V gene TRBV20-1 combines with J gene TRBJ2-7, with 7 bases identical to TRBD2. The CDR3 is 16 amino acids. V lost 7 bases and J lost 0; bases outside the gene matches: 15. CDR1 DFQATT and CDR2 SNEGSKA come from the germline V gene (reference sequence). This CDR3 reads CSVGEGGVPSSYEQYF. CDR3 DNA: TGCAGTGTCGGGGAGGGCGGAGTCCCAAGCTCCTACGAGCAGTACTTC.

There are many counts of this clonotype. V and J are TRBV5-1 and TRBJ2-1, with TRBD2 identical over 14 bases. CDR1 is SGHRS and CDR2 is YFSETQ in the germline V gene. This CDR3 is 18 amino acids long. The junction had 6 bases not matched to a gene; V was cut back by 0 bases and J by 4 bases. The CDR3 spells CASSLGTGTSGGYNEQFF. CDR3 nucleotides: TGCGCCAGCAGCTTGGGCACCGGGACTAGCGGGGGTTACAATGAGCAGTTCTTC.

V usage is TRBV6-5 and J usage is TRBJ2-2; D perhaps matches TRBD2 (7 bases). CDR1 is MNHEY and CDR2 is SVGAGI in the germline V gene. The CDR3 spans 15 residues. V was shortened by 7 bases and J by 2 bases, with 14 bases between the two germline ends. CDR3 sequence: CASKRDTENTGELFF. CDR3 sequence (DNA): TGTGCCAGCAAGCGGGACACCGAAAACACCGGGGAGCTGTTTTTT.

This CDR3 is CASSDLLGSETQYF. In DNA, the CDR3 is TGTGCCAGCAGTGACCTTCTGGGGTCGGAGACCCAGTACTTC. This sequence joins TRBV6-1 and TRBJ2-5; no firm D call. Looked up from germline, CDR1 is MNHNS and CDR2 is SASEGT. V was shortened by 3 bases and J by 5 bases, with 13 bases between the two germline ends. The CDR3 contains 14 residues.

V gene TRBV2 combines with J gene TRBJ1-6; 12 bases are shared with TRBD1. V dropped 6 bases and J dropped 8; count of bases not matched to a gene: 5. Germline V lookup: CDR1 SNHLY, CDR2 FYNNEI. The CDR3 loop spans 15 amino acids. The CDR3 DNA reads TGTGCCAGCAGAGGGACAGGGGGCATGGATTCACCCCTCCACTTT. It yields the protein CASRGTGGMDSPLHF.

This clonotype was detected only a few times. The chain has TRBV20-1 and TRBJ2-3; 12 bases match TRBD2. Trimming removed 5 bases from V and 7 bases from J; junction bases left unmatched: 28. The CDR3 covers 21 residues. Germline V gene data show CDR1 as DFQATT and CDR2 as SNEGSKA (reference sequence). CDR3 nucleotide sequence: TGCAGTGCTCGCCAACTCACCGGGACTAGCGGGTCTCCCTCAAGGAGAAATACGCAGTATTTT. Translation: CSARQLTGTSGSPSRRNTQYF.

This clonotype has a handful of counts. The chain couples TRBV27 to TRBJ2-2; D assignment may be TRBD1 or TRBD2 (5 bases each). V was pared by 5 bases and J by 7 bases, with 17 bases between. Per the germline V gene, CDR1 is MNHEY and CDR2 is SMNVEV (reference sequence). CDR3 size: 15 residues. The CDR3 sequence is CASSTPGPWGGELFF. The CDR3 DNA sequence: TGTGCCAGCAGTACACCGGGACCCTGGGGCGGGGAGCTGTTTTTT.